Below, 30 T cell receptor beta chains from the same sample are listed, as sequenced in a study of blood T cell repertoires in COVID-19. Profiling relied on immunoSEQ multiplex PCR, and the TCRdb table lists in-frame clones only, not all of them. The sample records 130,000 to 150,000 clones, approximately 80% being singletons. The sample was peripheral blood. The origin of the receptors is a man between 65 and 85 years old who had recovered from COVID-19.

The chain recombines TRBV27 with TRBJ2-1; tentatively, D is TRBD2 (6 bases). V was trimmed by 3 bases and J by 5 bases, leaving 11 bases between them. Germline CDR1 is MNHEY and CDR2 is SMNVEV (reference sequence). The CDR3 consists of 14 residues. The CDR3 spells CASSFTGLNNEQFF. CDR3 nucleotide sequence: TGTGCCAGCAGTTTCACGGGACTTAACAATGAGCAGTTCTTC.

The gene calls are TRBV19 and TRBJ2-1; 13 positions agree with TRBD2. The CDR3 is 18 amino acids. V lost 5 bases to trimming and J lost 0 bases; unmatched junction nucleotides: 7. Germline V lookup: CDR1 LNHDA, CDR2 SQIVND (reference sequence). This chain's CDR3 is CASSSGTSGDSSYNEQFF. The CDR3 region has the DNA TGTGCCAGTAGTTCCGGGACTAGCGGGGATAGCTCCTACAATGAGCAGTTCTTC.

In nucleotides, the CDR3 is TGCGCCAGCACTGGGGACAACTCCTACGAGCAGTACTTC. It specifies CASTGDNSYEQYF. The chain links TRBV5-1 to TRBJ2-7; tentative D call: TRBD1 (6 bases). The V end was cut by 6 bases, the J end by 0 bases, with 10 bases between. The germline gives CDR1 SGHRS, CDR2 YFSETQ. CDR3 length: 13 amino acids.

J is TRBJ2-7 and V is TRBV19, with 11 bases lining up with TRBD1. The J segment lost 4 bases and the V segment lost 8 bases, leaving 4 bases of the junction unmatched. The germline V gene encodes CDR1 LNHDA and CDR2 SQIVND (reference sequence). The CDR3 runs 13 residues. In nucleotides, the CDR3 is TGTGCCAGTGGGACAGGGGGGACTTACGAGCAGTACTTC. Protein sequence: CASGTGGTYEQYF.

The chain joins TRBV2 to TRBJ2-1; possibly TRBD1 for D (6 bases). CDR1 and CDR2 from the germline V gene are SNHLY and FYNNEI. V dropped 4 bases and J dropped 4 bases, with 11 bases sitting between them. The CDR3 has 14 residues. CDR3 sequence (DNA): TGTGCCAGCAGTGGGCAGGGGCCGTACAATGAGCAGTTCTTC. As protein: CASSGQGPYNEQFF. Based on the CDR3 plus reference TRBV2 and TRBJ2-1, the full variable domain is EPEVTQTPSHQVTQMGQEVILRCVPISNHLYFYWYRQILGQKVEFLVSFYNNEISEKSEIFDDQFSVERPDGSNFTLKIRSTKLEDSAMYFCASSGQGPYNEQFFGPGTRLTVL.

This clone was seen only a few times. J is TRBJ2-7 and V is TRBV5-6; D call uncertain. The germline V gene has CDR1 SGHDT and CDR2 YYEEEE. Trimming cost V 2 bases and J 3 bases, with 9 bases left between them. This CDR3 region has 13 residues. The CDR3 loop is CASSFSRSYEQYF. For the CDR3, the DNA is TGTGCCAGCAGCTTTTCCCGGAGCTACGAGCAGTACTTC. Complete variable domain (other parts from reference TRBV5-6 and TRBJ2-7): DAGVTQSPTHLIKTRGQQVTLRCSPKSGHDTVSWYQQALGQGPQFIFQYYEEEERQRGNFPDRFSGHQFPNYSSELNVNALLLGDSALYLCASSFSRSYEQYFGPGTRLTVT.

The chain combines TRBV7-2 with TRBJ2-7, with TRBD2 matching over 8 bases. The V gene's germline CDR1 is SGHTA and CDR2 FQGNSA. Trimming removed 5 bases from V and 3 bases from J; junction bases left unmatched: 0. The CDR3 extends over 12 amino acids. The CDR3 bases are TGTGCCAGCAGCCGGGGGGGCTACGAGCAGTACTTC. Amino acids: CASSRGGYEQYF.

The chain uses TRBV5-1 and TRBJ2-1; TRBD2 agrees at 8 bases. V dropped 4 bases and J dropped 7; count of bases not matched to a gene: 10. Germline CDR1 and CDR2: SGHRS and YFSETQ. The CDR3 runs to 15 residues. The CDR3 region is CASSPGGSVVNEQFF. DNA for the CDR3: TGCGCCAGCAGCCCGGGGGGGAGTGTTGTAAATGAGCAGTTCTTC.

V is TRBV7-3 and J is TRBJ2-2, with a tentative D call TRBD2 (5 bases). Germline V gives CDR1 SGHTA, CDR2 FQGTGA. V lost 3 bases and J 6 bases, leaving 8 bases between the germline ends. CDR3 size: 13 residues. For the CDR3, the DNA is TGTGCCAGCAGCTTCTTAGCGTCCGGGGAGCTGTTTTTT. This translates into CASSFLASGELFF.

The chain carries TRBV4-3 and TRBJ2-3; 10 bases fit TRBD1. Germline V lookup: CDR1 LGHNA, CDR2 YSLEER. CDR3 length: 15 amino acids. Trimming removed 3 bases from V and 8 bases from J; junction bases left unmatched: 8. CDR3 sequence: CASSQIRDRGGTQYF. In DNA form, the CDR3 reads TGCGCCAGCAGCCAGATCCGGGACAGGGGAGGTACGCAGTATTTT.

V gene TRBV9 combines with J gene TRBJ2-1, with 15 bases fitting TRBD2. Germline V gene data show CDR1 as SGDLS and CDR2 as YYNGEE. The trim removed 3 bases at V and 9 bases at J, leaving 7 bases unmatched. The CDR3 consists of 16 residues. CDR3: CASSAGLAGGRSEQFF. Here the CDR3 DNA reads TGTGCCAGCAGCGCAGGACTAGCGGGGGGGCGTTCTGAGCAGTTCTTC. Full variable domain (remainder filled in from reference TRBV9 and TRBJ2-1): DSGVTQTPKHLITATGQRVTLRCSPRSGDLSVYWYQQSLDQGLQFLIQYYNGEERAKGNILERFSAQQFPDLHSELNLSSLELGDSALYFCASSAGLAGGRSEQFFGPGTRLTVL.

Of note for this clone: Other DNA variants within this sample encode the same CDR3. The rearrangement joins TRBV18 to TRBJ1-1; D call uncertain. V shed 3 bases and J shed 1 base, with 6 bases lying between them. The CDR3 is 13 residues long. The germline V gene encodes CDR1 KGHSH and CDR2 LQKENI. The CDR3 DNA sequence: TGTGCCAGCTCACCGGGCCAGAACACTGAAGCTTTCTTT. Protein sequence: CASSPGQNTEAFF.

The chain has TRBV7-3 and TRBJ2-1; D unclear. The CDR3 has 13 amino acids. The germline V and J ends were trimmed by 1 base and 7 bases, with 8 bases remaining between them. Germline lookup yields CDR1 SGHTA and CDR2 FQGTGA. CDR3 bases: TGTGCCAGCAGCTTAAGTCAGAATAATGAGCAGTTCTTC. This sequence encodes CASSLSQNNEQFF.

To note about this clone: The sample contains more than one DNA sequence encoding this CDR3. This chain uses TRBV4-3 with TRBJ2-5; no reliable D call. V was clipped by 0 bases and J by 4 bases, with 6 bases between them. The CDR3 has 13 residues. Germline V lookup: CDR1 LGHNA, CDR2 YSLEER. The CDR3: CASSQERGETQYF. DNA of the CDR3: TGCGCCAGCAGCCAAGAACGCGGAGAGACCCAGTACTTC.

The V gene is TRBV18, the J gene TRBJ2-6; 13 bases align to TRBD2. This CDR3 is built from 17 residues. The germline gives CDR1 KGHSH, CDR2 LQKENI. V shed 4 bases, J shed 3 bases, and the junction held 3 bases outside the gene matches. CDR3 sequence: CASSQLAGGNGANVLTF. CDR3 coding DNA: TGTGCCAGCTCACAACTAGCGGGAGGGAATGGGGCCAACGTCCTGACTTTC.

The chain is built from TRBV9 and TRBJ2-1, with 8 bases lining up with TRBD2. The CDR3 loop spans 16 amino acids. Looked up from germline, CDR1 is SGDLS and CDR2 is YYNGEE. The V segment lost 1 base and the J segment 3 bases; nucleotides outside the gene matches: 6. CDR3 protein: CASSVISGTGYNEQFF. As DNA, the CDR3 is TGTGCCAGCAGCGTAATTAGCGGGACGGGCTACAATGAGCAGTTCTTC.

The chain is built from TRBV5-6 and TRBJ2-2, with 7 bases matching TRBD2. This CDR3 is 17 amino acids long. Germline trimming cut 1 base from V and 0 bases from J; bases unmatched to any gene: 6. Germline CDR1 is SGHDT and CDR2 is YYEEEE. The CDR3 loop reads CASSLYGEGTNTGELFF. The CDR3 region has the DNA TGTGCCAGCAGCTTGTATGGGGAGGGGACGAACACCGGGGAGCTGTTTTTT. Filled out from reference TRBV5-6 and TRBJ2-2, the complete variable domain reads DAGVTQSPTHLIKTRGQQVTLRCSPKSGHDTVSWYQQALGQGPQFIFQYYEEEERQRGNFPDRFSGHQFPNYSSELNVNALLLGDSALYLCASSLYGEGTNTGELFFGEGSRLTVL.

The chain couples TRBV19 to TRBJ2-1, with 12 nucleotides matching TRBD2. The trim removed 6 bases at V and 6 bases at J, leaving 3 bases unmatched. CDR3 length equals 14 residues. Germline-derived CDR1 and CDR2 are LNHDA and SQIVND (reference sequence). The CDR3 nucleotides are TGTGCCAGTAGCCGACTAGCGGGAGCCAATGAGCAGTTCTTC. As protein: CASSRLAGANEQFF.

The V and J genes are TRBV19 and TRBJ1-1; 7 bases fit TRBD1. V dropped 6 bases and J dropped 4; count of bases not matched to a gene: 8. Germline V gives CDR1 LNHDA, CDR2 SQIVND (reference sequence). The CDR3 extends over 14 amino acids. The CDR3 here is CASSHRGAGTEAFF. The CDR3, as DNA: TGTGCCAGTAGCCACAGGGGAGCAGGCACTGAAGCTTTCTTT.

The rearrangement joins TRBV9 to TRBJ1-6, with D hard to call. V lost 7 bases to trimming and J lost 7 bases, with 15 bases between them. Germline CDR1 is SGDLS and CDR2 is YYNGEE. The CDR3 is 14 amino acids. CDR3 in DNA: TGTGCCAGCTCACAAGGAGGGAGCAATTCACCCCTCCACTTT. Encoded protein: CASSQGGSNSPLHF. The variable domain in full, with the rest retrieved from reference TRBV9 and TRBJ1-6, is DSGVTQTPKHLITATGQRVTLRCSPRSGDLSVYWYQQSLDQGLQFLIQYYNGEERAKGNILERFSAQQFPDLHSELNLSSLELGDSALYFCASSQGGSNSPLHFGNGTRLTVT.

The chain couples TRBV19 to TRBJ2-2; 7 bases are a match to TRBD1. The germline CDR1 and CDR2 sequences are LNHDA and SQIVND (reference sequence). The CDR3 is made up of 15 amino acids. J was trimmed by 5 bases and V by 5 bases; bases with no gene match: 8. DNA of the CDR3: TGTGCCAGTAGTGTTGTAGGGGGCCGTACCGGGGAGCTGTTTTTT. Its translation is CASSVVGGRTGELFF.

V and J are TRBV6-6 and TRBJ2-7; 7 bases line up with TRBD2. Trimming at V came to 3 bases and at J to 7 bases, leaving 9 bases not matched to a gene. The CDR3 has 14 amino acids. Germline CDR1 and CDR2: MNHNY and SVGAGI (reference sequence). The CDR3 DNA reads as TGTGCCAGCAGTTATGTGGATGACGGGAGGGAGCAGTACTTC. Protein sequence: CASSYVDDGREQYF.

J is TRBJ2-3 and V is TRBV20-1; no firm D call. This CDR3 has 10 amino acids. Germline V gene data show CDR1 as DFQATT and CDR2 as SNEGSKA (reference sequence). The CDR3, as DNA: TGCAGCGCACAGAAAGATACGCAGTATTTT. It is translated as CSAQKDTQYF.

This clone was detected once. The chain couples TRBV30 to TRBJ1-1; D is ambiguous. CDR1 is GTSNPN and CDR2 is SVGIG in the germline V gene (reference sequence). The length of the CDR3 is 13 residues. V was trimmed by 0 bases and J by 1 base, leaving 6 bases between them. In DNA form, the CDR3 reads TGTGCCTGGAGTGTCCCCAGGAACACTGAAGCTTTCTTT. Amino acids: CAWSVPRNTEAFF.

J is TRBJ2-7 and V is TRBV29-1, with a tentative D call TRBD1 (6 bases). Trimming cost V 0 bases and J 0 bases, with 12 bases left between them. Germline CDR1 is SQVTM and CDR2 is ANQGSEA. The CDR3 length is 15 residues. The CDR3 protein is CSVEEAQGNSYEQYF. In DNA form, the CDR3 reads TGCAGCGTTGAAGAGGCACAGGGAAACTCCTACGAGCAGTACTTC.

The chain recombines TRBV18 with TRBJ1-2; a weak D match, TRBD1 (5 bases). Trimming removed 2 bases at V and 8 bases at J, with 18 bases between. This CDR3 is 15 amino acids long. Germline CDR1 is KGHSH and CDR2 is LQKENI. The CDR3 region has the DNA TGTGCCAGCTCACCATTACAAGGGTGGGGCAGAGGCTACACCTTC. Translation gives CASSPLQGWGRGYTF.

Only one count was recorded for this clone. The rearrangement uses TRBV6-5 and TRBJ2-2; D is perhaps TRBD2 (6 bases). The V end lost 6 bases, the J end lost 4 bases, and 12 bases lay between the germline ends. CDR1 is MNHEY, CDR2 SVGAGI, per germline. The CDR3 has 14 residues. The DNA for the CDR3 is TGTGCCAGCAGGATAGGACTACCCACCGGGGAGCTGTTTTTT. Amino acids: CASRIGLPTGELFF.

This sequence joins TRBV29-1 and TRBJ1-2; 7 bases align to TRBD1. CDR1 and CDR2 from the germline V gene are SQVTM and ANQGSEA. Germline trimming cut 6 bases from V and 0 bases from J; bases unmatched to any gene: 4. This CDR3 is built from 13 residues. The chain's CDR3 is CSVGQSTNYGYTF. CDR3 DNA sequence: TGCAGCGTGGGACAGTCCACTAACTATGGCTACACCTTC.

The CDR3 bases are TGTGCCAGCAGCTTGCAGGTGGGCTACGAGCAGTACTTC. It translates to CASSLQVGYEQYF. This sequence joins TRBV5-6 and TRBJ2-7; D remains ambiguous. The V gene lost 1 base and the J gene lost 3 bases, with 8 bases spanning the gap. There are 13 residues in the CDR3. Germline loops: CDR1 SGHDT, CDR2 YYEEEE.

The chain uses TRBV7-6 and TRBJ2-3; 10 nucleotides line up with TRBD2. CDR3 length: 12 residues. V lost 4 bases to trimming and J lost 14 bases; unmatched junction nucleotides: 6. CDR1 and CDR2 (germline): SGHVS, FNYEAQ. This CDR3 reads CASSSGLAALYF. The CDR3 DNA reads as TGTGCCAGCAGCTCAGGACTAGCGGCCCTGTATTTT.